This T cell receptor (beta chain) was recovered during a study of response to subunit inactivated influenza vaccine. TCRdb fed the RT-PCR reads into MiXCR, producing one record per CDR3 protein. The repertoire holds 550,000 to 650,000 distinct CDR3 sequences, roughly 12% seen once, with about 9.4% in the top ten. Study outcomes and limitations: The authors suggested that few new T cells are recruited per seasonal influenza vaccination.

This CDR3 region has 16 residues. Germline V lookup: CDR1 MDHEN, CDR2 SYDVKM. V was cut by 5 bases and J by 3 bases, with 14 bases left in between. This clonotype was observed at least ten times. Its antigen is unknown. The chain couples TRBV28 to TRBJ2-6; unclear D gene. The sequenced sample was PBMCs from blood, obtained on the day of vaccination. This sequence originates from a man aged 45-65 years who received an inactivated influenza vaccine. CDR3 in DNA: TGTGCCAGCAGTCCGGGTGATTGGGTTGGGGCCAACGTCCTGACTTTC. Translating it yields CASSPGDWVGANVLTF.